The 11 T cell receptor beta chains in this list originate from one sample, sequenced in a study of T cell clonality in common variable immunodeficiency. The table came from immunoSEQ multiplex PCR; TCRdb's copy has only in-frame clones and leaves some out. The repertoire shows around 55,000 clones, none seen only once; the top ten take about 0.85%. The specimen was peripheral blood mononuclear cells. Receptors originate from a person aged 18 to 70 in good health.

This clone was counted between two and nine times. The missing CDR3 end, 3 residues past where the read stops, is filled in from the germline J gene. V usage is TRBV7-9 and J usage is TRBJ2-2; tentatively, D is TRBD2 (6 bases). CDR1 and CDR2 (germline): SEHNR, FQNEAQ (reference sequence). The CDR3 runs 14 residues. CDR3 sequence reads: CASSLVEGDEKLFF. The covered CDR3 bases are TGTGCCAGCAGCTTAGTGGAGGGTGATGAAAAG.

There are many counts of this clone. The observed sequence ends 3 residues before the CDR3 terminus, with the missing tail filled in from the germline J gene. The genes are TRBV7-9 and TRBJ2-1, with TRBD1 matching 9 bases. V lost 4 bases and J lost 6; bases outside the gene matches: 7. Germline values: CDR1 SEHNR, CDR2 FQNEAQ (reference sequence). The CDR3 is made up of 15 amino acids. CDR3 loop: CASSYWDRVFNEQFF. The CDR3 DNA, read in part, is TGTGCCAGCAGCTATTGGGACAGGGTGTTCAATGAG.

Turning to this clone: With the read ending 3 residues before the CDR3 end, the germline J gene is used to fill in that end. The chain is built from TRBV6-1 and TRBJ2-2; D remains ambiguous. The CDR3 runs to 12 residues. Germline assignment: CDR1 MNHNS and CDR2 SASEGT. Incomplete CDR3 DNA: TGTGCCAGCAGTGACAGAAATGAAAAG. It translates to CASSDRNEK. The full CDR3 reads CASSDRNEKLFF.

The table lists this clone with many counts. The read terminates 3 residues before the CDR3 end, so the remaining end is supplied by the germline J gene. This sequence joins TRBV7-9 and TRBJ1-1; no clear D. This CDR3 region has 13 residues. V gave up 2 bases and J gave up 4 bases, with 8 bases separating them. Per germline, CDR1 SEHNR and CDR2 FQNEAQ (reference sequence). CDR3 sequence reads: CASSLNEGTEAFF. Incomplete CDR3 DNA: TGTGCCAGCAGCTTAAACGAAGGCACTGAA.

Many counts were recorded for this clone. The read halts 3 residues ahead of the CDR3 end, with the missing end drawn from the germline J gene. The gene calls are TRBV4-1 and TRBJ1-5, with TRBD1 matching over 7 bases. V was clipped by 4 bases and J by 9 bases; unmatched bases: 9. Looked up from germline, CDR1 is MGHRA and CDR2 is YSYEKL. The CDR3 runs to 14 residues. The sequenced part of the CDR3 DNA is TGCGCCAGCAGCCCCCTGACAGGGAGTACGCCC. This encodes CASSPLTGSTP. The entire CDR3 reads CASSPLTGSTPQHF.

This clone was picked up many times. Coverage ceases 3 residues before the CDR3 finishes, and the germline J gene fills in the end. This rearrangement joins TRBV28 to TRBJ2-7; TRBD1 aligns across 10 bases. Germline CDR1 reads MDHEN; CDR2 reads SYDVKM. This CDR3 comprises 14 residues. Trimming removed 4 bases from V and 4 bases from J; junction bases left unmatched: 4. The CDR3 region is CASSSPGQGYEQYF. Partial CDR3 DNA: TGTGCCAGCAGTTCCCCGGGACAGGGGTACGAG.

This clone was picked up many times. The read stops 3 residues short of the end of the CDR3; the missing end is completed from the germline J gene. This chain uses TRBV24-1 with TRBJ2-3; a weak D match, TRBD2 (7 bases). Germline CDR1 KGHDR, CDR2 SFDVKD. The V and J ends lost 4 bases and 1 base respectively, with 11 bases between them. The CDR3 is made up of 15 amino acids. CDR3 DNA, as far as it was read: TGTGCCACCAGTGACTGGGGGGGCCGCACAGATACG. Its translation is CATSDWGGRTDT. The entire CDR3 is CATSDWGGRTDTQYF.

Ten or more counts support this clone. Read coverage stops 3 residues before the CDR3 terminus; the germline J gene supplies the remainder. V gene TRBV6-2 or TRBV6-3 combines with J gene TRBJ1-5, with 9 bases aligning to TRBD1. The J segment lost 1 base and the V segment lost 4 bases, leaving 5 bases of the junction unmatched. The CDR3 runs 16 residues. Germline assignment: CDR1 MNHEY and CDR2 SVGEGT. Here the CDR3 reads CASSLIGTGSNQPQHF. The CDR3 bases that were read are TGTGCCAGCAGTTTAATCGGGACAGGGAGCAATCAGCCC.

This clone has only a few counts. A read error may produce the germline difference seen at one junction end. The CDR3 end is not reached by the read, which stops 3 residues before it; the germline J gene fills it in. This CDR3 is also generated by other DNA sequences in the sample. The gene calls are TRBV5-1 and TRBJ1-3; 8 nucleotides match TRBD1. The germline V gene encodes CDR1 SGHRS and CDR2 YFSETQ. The CDR3 covers 14 residues. This CDR3 is CASSSDRAGNTIYF. The CDR3 bases that were read are TGCGCCAGCAGCTCGGACAGGGCCGGAAACACA.

This clone was picked up a small number of times. Sequencing ends 3 residues short of the CDR3 end; the germline J gene provides the rest. This chain links TRBV19 with TRBJ1-3, with TRBD1 identical over 7 bases. Per the germline V gene, CDR1 is LNHDA and CDR2 is SQIVND (reference sequence). With 3 bases clipped from V and 4 bases from J, the junction kept 3 bases outside the gene matches. CDR3 length: 14 amino acids. The part of the CDR3 DNA that was read is TGTGCCAGTAGTATCCGGGACAGAGGAAACACC. Residues: CASSIRDRGNT. The full-length CDR3 reads as CASSIRDRGNTIYF.

This clone was recorded at least ten times. Coverage ceases 3 residues before the CDR3 finishes, and the germline J gene fills in the end. The V gene is TRBV5-6, the J gene TRBJ2-1, with 8 bases fitting TRBD1. Germline V gene lookup returns CDR1 SGHDT and CDR2 YYEEEE. The CDR3 loop spans 15 amino acids. With 1 base clipped from V and 7 bases from J, the junction kept 7 bases outside the gene matches. Partial CDR3 DNA: TGTGCCAGCAGCTTGCCCCCAGGGGGCGCGAATGAG. The encoded protein is CASSLPPGGANE. The entire CDR3 protein is CASSLPPGGANEQFF.